Following are 4 T cell receptor beta chains from one sample sequenced in a study of cytomegalovirus exposure and HLA in healthy donors. Researchers ran the PCR with 60 Vbeta and 13 Jbeta primers. Assay used: immunoSEQ multiplex PCR; TCRdb lists only in-frame clones, some missing. Found here are roughly 200,000 clones, around 83% of them singletons; the top ten hold 1.5% to 2%. Specimen: PBMCs. All receptors come from a man aged 35-49 years in good health and CMV-seropositive.

The rearrangement uses TRBV15 and TRBJ1-3, with 7 positions matching TRBD1. V dropped 3 bases and J dropped 0; count of bases not matched to a gene: 8. The CDR3 consists of 17 residues. Germline assignment: CDR1 LNHNV and CDR2 YYDKDF (reference sequence). The CDR3 protein is CATSSAQGGSSGNTIYF. CDR3 DNA sequence: TGTGCCACCAGCAGCGCCCAGGGGGGCAGCTCTGGAAACACCATATATTTT.

Points on this clone: Other DNA sequences in this specimen translate into the identical CDR3. This rearrangement joins TRBV7-9 to TRBJ2-5; 9 bases line up with TRBD1. V dropped 6 bases and J dropped 5; count of bases not matched to a gene: 4. This CDR3 is built from 13 residues. Germline V gives CDR1 SEHNR, CDR2 FQNEAQ (reference sequence). The CDR3 spells CASSRGQGETQYF. CDR3 DNA: TGTGCCAGCAGTCGCGGACAGGGGGAGACCCAGTACTTC.

V gene TRBV18 combines with J gene TRBJ2-1; 13 nucleotides match TRBD2. The CDR3 is made up of 19 amino acids. Trimming took 3 bases from V and 2 from J; bases not matched to a gene: 10. From germline, CDR1 is KGHSH and CDR2 LQKENI. CDR3 in amino acids: CASSPSGWGTSGTYNEQFF. The DNA for the CDR3 is TGTGCCAGCTCACCGTCCGGGTGGGGGACTAGCGGGACCTACAATGAGCAGTTCTTC. Filled out from reference TRBV18 and TRBJ2-1, the complete variable domain reads NAGVMQNPRHLVRRRGQEARLRCSPMKGHSHVYWYRQLPEEGLKFMVYLQKENIIDESGMPKERFSAEFPKEGPSILRIQQVVRGDSAAYFCASSPSGWGTSGTYNEQFFGPGTRLTVL.

The chain recombines TRBV10-3 with TRBJ2-7; 14 positions match TRBD2. Trimming cost V 11 bases and J 7 bases; bases outside gene matches: 13. Germline CDR1 ENHRY, CDR2 SYGVKD. This CDR3 spans 15 amino acids. DNA for the CDR3: TGTGCCTCGAGAACGGGGACTAGCGGGAGATTGGAGCAGTACTTC. Its translation is CASRTGTSGRLEQYF.